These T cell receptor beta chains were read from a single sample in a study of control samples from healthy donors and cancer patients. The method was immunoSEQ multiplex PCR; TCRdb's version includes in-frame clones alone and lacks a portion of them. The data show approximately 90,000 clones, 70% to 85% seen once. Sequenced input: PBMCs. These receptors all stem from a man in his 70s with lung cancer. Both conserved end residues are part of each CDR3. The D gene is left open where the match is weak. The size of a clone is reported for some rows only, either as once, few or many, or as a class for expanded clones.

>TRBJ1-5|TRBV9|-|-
CASSDGSRDNQPQHF
TGTGCCAGCAGCGATGGCTCACGAGACAATCAGCCCCAGCATTTT
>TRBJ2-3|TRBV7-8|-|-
CASSLARSTDTQYF
TGTGCCAGCAGCTTAGCCCGGTCCACAGATACGCAGTATTTT
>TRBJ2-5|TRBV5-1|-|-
CASSLMAGGQETQYF
TGCGCCAGCAGCTTGATGGCTGGTGGGCAAGAGACCCAGTACTTC
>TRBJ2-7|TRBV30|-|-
CAWSVSQGYEQYF
TGTGCCTGGAGTGTAAGCCAGGGATACGAGCAGTACTTC
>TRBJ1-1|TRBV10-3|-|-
CAIATGYGRARTEAFF
TGTGCCATCGCCACGGGATATGGCCGGGCCCGGACTGAAGCTTTCTTT
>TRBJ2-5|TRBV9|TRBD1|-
CASSAHDRVETQYF
TGTGCCAGCAGCGCCCACGACAGGGTTGAGACCCAGTACTTC
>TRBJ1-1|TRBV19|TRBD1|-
CASRGTGENTEAFF
TGTGCCAGTAGGGGGACAGGGGAGAACACTGAAGCTTTCTTT
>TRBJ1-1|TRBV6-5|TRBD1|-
CASRGQGATEAFF
TGTGCCAGTAGAGGACAGGGGGCGACTGAAGCTTTCTTT
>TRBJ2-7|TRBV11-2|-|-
CASSSLYEQYF
TGTGCCAGCAGCTCCCTCTACGAGCAGTACTTC
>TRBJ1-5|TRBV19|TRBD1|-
CASWDSRNQPQHF
TGTGCCTCATGGGACAGCCGCAATCAGCCCCAGCATTTT
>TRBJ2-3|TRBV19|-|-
CASSMGRISTDTQYF
TGTGCCAGTAGTATGGGACGGATTTCCACAGATACGCAGTATTTT
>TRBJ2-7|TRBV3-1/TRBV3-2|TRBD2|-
CATSPGGGRPYEQYF
TGTGCCACCAGCCCGGGGGGGGGACGTCCCTACGAGCAGTACTTC
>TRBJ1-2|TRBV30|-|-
CAWSVLDYGYTF
TGTGCCTGGAGTGTACTCGACTATGGCTACACCTTC
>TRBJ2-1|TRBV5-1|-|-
CASSQDLPGEQFF
TGCGCCAGCAGCCAGGACCTCCCAGGTGAGCAGTTCTTC
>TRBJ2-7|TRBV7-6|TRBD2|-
CASSKGTSESSYEQYF
TGTGCCAGCAGCAAAGGGACTAGCGAGAGCTCCTACGAGCAGTACTTC
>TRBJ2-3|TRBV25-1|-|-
CASSPGTDTQYF
TGTGCCAGCAGCCCGGGCACAGATACGCAGTATTTT
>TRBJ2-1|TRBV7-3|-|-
CASSLSPVLSSYNEQFF
TGTGCCAGCAGCTTAAGTCCAGTGCTGAGCTCCTACAATGAGCAGTTCTTC
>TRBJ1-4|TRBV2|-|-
CASSGSNREKLFF
TGTGCCAGCAGTGGGTCCAATCGTGAAAAACTGTTTTTT
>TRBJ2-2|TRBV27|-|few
CASGTRGGGELFF
TGTGCCAGCGGTACAAGGGGTGGCGGGGAGCTGTTTTTT
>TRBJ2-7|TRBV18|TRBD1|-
CASSPRTGDEQYF
TGTGCCAGCTCACCAAGGACAGGAGACGAGCAGTACTTC
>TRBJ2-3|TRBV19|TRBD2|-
CASSPGLAGGYSTDTQYF
TGTGCCAGTAGTCCCGGACTAGCGGGGGGGTACTCCACAGATACGCAGTATTTT
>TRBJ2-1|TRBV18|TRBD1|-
CASSPDRVHNEQFF
TGTGCCAGCTCACCGGACAGGGTGCACAATGAGCAGTTCTTC
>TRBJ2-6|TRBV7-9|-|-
CASSSPPRFAGANVLTF
TGTGCCAGCAGCTCCCCCCCCCGGTTCGCTGGGGCCAACGTCCTGACTTTC
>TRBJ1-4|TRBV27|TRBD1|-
CASSSNRGLGEKLFF
TGTGCCAGCAGTTCGAACAGGGGGCTTGGGGAAAAACTGTTTTTT
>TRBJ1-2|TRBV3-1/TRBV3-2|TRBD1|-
CASSQVGQGAVYYGYTF
TGTGCCAGCAGCCAAGTAGGACAGGGGGCGGTTTACTATGGCTACACCTTC
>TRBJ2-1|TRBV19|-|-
CASSIDLFGSYNEQFF
TGTGCCAGTAGTATAGATCTCTTCGGCTCATACAATGAGCAGTTCTTC